The 9 T cell receptor beta chains below all came from one sample that was sequenced in a study of blood T cell repertoires in COVID-19. The protocol was immunoSEQ multiplex PCR, while the TCRdb copy is restricted to in-frame clones and leaves out a portion. This sample has around 170,000 clones; roughly four fifths occur once, and the top ten carry around 7.3%. The sequenced material came from peripheral blood. The receptors here all came from a woman in her seventies with COVID-19, enrolled during active disease.

The chain is built from TRBV3-1 (or the pseudogene TRBV3-2) and TRBJ2-5, with D tentatively TRBD1 (6 bases). Trimming pared 4 bases from V and 0 bases from J, leaving 9 bases between. Germline CDR1 LGHDT, CDR2 YNNKEL (reference sequence). The CDR3 is 14 residues long. As DNA, the CDR3 is TGTGCCAGCAGCCTGCGGACAGACCAAGAGACCCAGTACTTC. Translated: CASSLRTDQETQYF.

In DNA form, the CDR3 reads TGTGCCAGCAGTGGACAGAGGTTGAACACTGAAGCTTTCTTT. It codes for CASSGQRLNTEAFF. The J gene is TRBJ1-1, the V gene TRBV2, with TRBD1 as a possible D gene (5 bases). The CDR3 has 14 residues. Per germline, CDR1 SNHLY and CDR2 FYNNEI. Trimming shortened V by 4 bases and J by 0 bases, and 9 bases separated the two germline ends.

This rearrangement joins TRBV5-1 to TRBJ2-5; a weak D match, TRBD2 (5 bases). V lost 0 bases, J lost 1 base, and 13 bases lay in between. The CDR3 is 16 amino acids. Germline lookup yields CDR1 SGHRS and CDR2 YFSETQ. This CDR3 is CASSLAVAAGQETQYF. The CDR3, as DNA: TGCGCCAGCAGCTTGGCCGTCGCGGCGGGCCAAGAGACCCAGTACTTC.

This chain uses TRBV24-1 with TRBJ2-3; D unclear. This CDR3 region has 14 residues. The germline CDR1 and CDR2 sequences are KGHDR and SFDVKD. The V gene lost 9 bases and the J gene lost 2 bases, with 14 bases spanning the gap. CDR3 sequence (DNA): TGTGCCACCGAGAAAACCGGGTTCACAGATACGCAGTATTTT. Its translation is CATEKTGFTDTQYF.

This clone was counted once. Germline and junction disagree at one end, which may indicate a read error. The CDR3: CASSTYAGGPSNF. CDR3 DNA sequence: TGTGCCAGTAGTACTTACGCGGGGGGGCCAAGTAATTTT. The genes are TRBV19 and TRBJ1-5; tentatively, D is TRBD1 (6 bases). This CDR3 spans 13 amino acids. Germline V gives CDR1 LNHDA, CDR2 SQIVND (reference sequence).

CDR3 loop: CAIRASGSSHEQYF. CDR3 sequence (DNA): TGTGCCATCCGGGCTAGCGGGAGTTCCCACGAGCAGTACTTC. The chain has TRBV7-9 and TRBJ2-7, with 10 bases lining up with TRBD2. CDR1 SEHNR and CDR2 FQNEAQ come from the germline V gene (reference sequence). The CDR3 has 14 residues. The junction had 11 bases not matched to a gene; V was cut back by 10 bases and J by 5 bases.

The CDR3 bases are TGTGCCAGCAGACAAACTAAAAATCAGCCCCAGCATTTT. Its protein is CASRQTKNQPQHF. The chain joins TRBV12-3 or TRBV12-4 to TRBJ1-5; D gene unclear. Trimming cost V 6 bases and J 4 bases, with 10 bases left between them. There are 13 residues in the CDR3.

Notes on this clone: Different DNA sequences within this sample yield the same CDR3. The CDR3: CASSFQGNQPQHF. The CDR3 DNA follows: TGTGCCAGCAGTTTCCAGGGGAATCAGCCCCAGCATTTT. This sequence joins TRBV12-3 or TRBV12-4 and TRBJ1-5, with a tentative D call TRBD1 (6 bases). The CDR3 sequence is 13 residues long. Trimming pared 3 bases from V and 4 bases from J, leaving 7 bases between.

This clone was seen just once. The V call is TRBV5-1, the J call TRBJ2-5; D not certain. This CDR3 is built from 11 residues. The V end was cut by 2 bases, the J end by 6 bases, with 5 bases between. Per the germline V gene, CDR1 is SGHRS and CDR2 is YFSETQ. The DNA of the CDR3 is TGCGCCAGCAGCTTTCGTCAGACCCAGTACTTC. Translated: CASSFRQTQYF.